One and the same sample provided the 27 T cell receptor beta chains below, sequenced in a study of human T cells and chemical hapten exposure. A single record per CDR3 protein comes from TCRdb applying MiXCR to the RACE reads. This table holds 95,000 to 150,000 distinct CDR3 sequences, roughly 14% found once. The time point here: pre-sensitization, week 0. Treatment described: therapeutic diphenylcyclopropenone sensitization with weekly scalp DPC. The sequencing used whole blood, collected in connection with sensitization to the hapten diphenylcyclopropenone (DPC). The receptors here all came from a woman aged 18-29 years with alopecia areata. Some clones in this sample may be carry-over from other donors' samples.

This clonotype was recorded a few times. V usage is TRBV20-1 and J usage is TRBJ2-7, with D unclear. This CDR3 is built from 13 residues. Trimming took 0 bases from V and 5 from J, leaving 11 bases between them. Looked up from germline, CDR1 is DFQATT and CDR2 is SNEGSKA (reference sequence). For the CDR3, the DNA is TGCAGTGCTAGAGATCATTCGTGGGACGAGCAGTACTTC. Its protein is CSARDHSWDEQYF.

This clonotype was detected only a few times. CDR3 in DNA: TGTGCCAGCAGTTTATCCATAGTGGGGGCCCCCTCCTACAATGAGCAGTTCTTC. It specifies CASSLSIVGAPSYNEQFF. The chain is built from TRBV27 and TRBJ2-1, with a tentative D call TRBD1 (6 bases). CDR3 size: 18 residues. Germline V gene data show CDR1 as MNHEY and CDR2 as SMNVEV (reference sequence). The V and J ends lost 0 bases and 0 bases respectively, with 15 bases between them.

This clonotype was seen at least ten times. CDR3 protein: CSVEMGADTQYF. CDR3 coding DNA: TGCAGCGTTGAGATGGGGGCAGATACGCAGTATTTT. This chain links TRBV29-1 with TRBJ2-3; the D gene could be TRBD1 or TRBD2 (5 bases each). Germline CDR1 reads SQVTM; CDR2 reads ANQGSEA. The ends were cut back, 3 bases at V and 4 bases at J, with 8 bases in the middle. The CDR3 runs to 12 residues.

This clonotype was detected only a few times. Since a much larger clone is just one base distant, this may be a read error. V and J are TRBV3-1 and TRBJ2-6; D is undetermined. Germline V gene sequence: CDR1 LGHDT, CDR2 YNNKEL (reference sequence). V was shortened by 4 bases and J by 2 bases, with 0 bases between the two germline ends. The CDR3 sequence is 12 residues long. The CDR3 sequence is CASSPGANVLTF. CDR3 DNA: TGTGCCAGCAGCCCTGGGGCCAACGTCCTGACTTTC.

The gene calls are TRBV20-1 and TRBJ1-6, with a tentative D call TRBD1 (5 bases). Trimming pared 3 bases from V and 8 bases from J, leaving 17 bases between. The CDR3 runs 15 residues. Germline V lookup: CDR1 DFQATT, CDR2 SNEGSKA (reference sequence). The CDR3 loop is CSAREGRGYYSPLHF. The CDR3, as DNA: TGCAGTGCTAGGGAGGGGAGGGGATATTATTCACCCCTCCACTTT.

This clonotype was seen more than once but under ten times. The rearrangement joins TRBV2 to TRBJ1-1; D not certain. Trimming cost V 4 bases and J 5 bases, with 14 bases left between them. Germline CDR1 SNHLY, CDR2 FYNNEI. The CDR3 sequence is 14 residues long. CDR3 in amino acids: CASSAYSVETEAFF. Written as DNA, the CDR3 is TGTGCCAGCAGTGCCTACAGCGTCGAGACTGAAGCTTTCTTT.

This clonotype came up many times. The chain links TRBV18 to TRBJ1-2, with D uncertain. Deletions cut 6 bases from V and 2 bases from J, with 13 bases between. CDR1 KGHSH and CDR2 LQKENI come from the germline V gene. CDR3 length: 14 residues. The CDR3 DNA follows: TGTGCCAGCTCCCGCCTCCAGGACAACTATGGCTACACCTTC. This translates into CASSRLQDNYGYTF.

Many counts were recorded for this clonotype. The gene calls are TRBV12-3 or TRBV12-4 and TRBJ1-5; possible D gene TRBD1, 5 bases. The CDR3 runs 14 residues. V was clipped by 2 bases and J by 6 bases, with 11 bases between them. CDR3 in DNA: TGTGCCAGCAGTTTATCAGGGAGGACTCAGCCCCAGCATTTT. It specifies CASSLSGRTQPQHF.

To note about this clonotype: This clone may be a read error of a much larger clone one base away. The chain couples TRBV9 to TRBJ2-3; 13 positions match TRBD2. This CDR3 is 19 amino acids long. CDR1 SGDLS and CDR2 YYNGEE come from the germline V gene. CDR3 bases: TGTGCCAGCAGCCCCCGCCCTCCCGGGACTAGCGGGGACACAGAAACGCAGTATTTT. Protein: CASSPRPPGTSGDTETQYF.

With respect to this clonotype: This likely comes from a read error, as the CDR3 has no conserved phenylalanine or tryptophan at its end. The chain combines TRBV10-3 with TRBJ2-7; D uncertain. CDR3 length equals 14 residues. V was pared by 0 bases and J by 2 bases, with 8 bases between. CDR1 and CDR2 from the germline V gene are ENHRY and SYGVKD. CDR3 bases: TGTGCCATCAGTGAGTCTTCAGGCGCCTACGAGCAGTACTAC. Amino acid sequence: CAISESSGAYEQYY.

Many counts were recorded for this clonotype. The V and J genes are TRBV7-2 and TRBJ1-3; D not resolved. The CDR3 extends over 14 amino acids. Germline V gives CDR1 SGHTA, CDR2 FQGNSA. Trimming removed 0 bases at V and 6 bases at J, with 9 bases between. The DNA of the CDR3 is TGTGCCAGCAGCTTAGCGGGTATCGCAAACACCATATATTTT. It encodes CASSLAGIANTIYF. The variable domain in full, completed from reference TRBV7-2 and TRBJ1-3, reads GAGVSQSPSNKVTEKGKDVELRCDPISGHTALYWYRQSLGQGLEFLIYFQGNSAPDKSGLPSDRFSAERTGGSVSTLTIQRTQQEDSAVYLCASSLAGIANTIYFGEGSWLTVV.

This clonotype was counted many times. V is TRBV7-2 and J is TRBJ1-3; 7 bases fit TRBD1. The CDR3 totals 15 residues. The trim removed 5 bases at V and 2 bases at J, leaving 6 bases unmatched. Germline CDR1 and CDR2: SGHTA and FQGNSA. CDR3 region: CASSPEGAPGNTIYF. CDR3 coding DNA: TGTGCCAGCAGCCCGGAGGGGGCCCCTGGAAACACCATATATTTT.

The V gene is TRBV11-2, the J gene TRBJ2-1, with D perhaps matching TRBD1 or TRBD2 (5 bases each). There are 14 residues in the CDR3. V was pared by 4 bases and J by 6 bases, with 13 bases between. CDR1 is SGHAT and CDR2 is FQNNGV in the germline V gene. The CDR3: CASSSQGPPNEQFF. CDR3 nucleotide sequence: TGTGCCAGCAGCTCCCAGGGACCCCCCAATGAGCAGTTCTTC.

CDR3 in amino acids: CASSYSKVRDREFYNEQFF. The CDR3 coding sequence is TGTGCCAGCAGTTACTCGAAGGTGAGGGACAGGGAATTCTACAATGAGCAGTTCTTC. The V and J genes are TRBV6-2 or TRBV6-3 and TRBJ2-1, with 9 bases matching TRBD1. CDR1 is MNHEY and CDR2 is SVGEGT in the germline V gene. The V and J ends lost 0 bases and 3 bases, in that order; junction bases with no gene match: 12. The CDR3 is made up of 19 amino acids.

The chain uses TRBV4-3 and TRBJ1-2; D not resolved. V gave up 2 bases and J gave up 4 bases, with 14 bases separating them. The CDR3 has 15 amino acids. Germline V CDR1 and CDR2: LGHNA, YSLEER. DNA of the CDR3: TGCGCCAGCAGCCAATCCTATGACACATCCTATGGCTACACCTTC. Translation: CASSQSYDTSYGYTF.

This clonotype was seen only a few times. The chain is built from TRBV7-6 and TRBJ2-7; 9 nucleotides align to TRBD1. The length of the CDR3 is 14 residues. Trimming removed 4 bases from V and 4 bases from J; junction bases left unmatched: 5. CDR1 SGHVS and CDR2 FNYEAQ come from the germline V gene. The CDR3 loop reads CASSSKTGGYEQYF. In DNA, the CDR3 is TGTGCCAGCAGCTCTAAGACAGGGGGATACGAGCAGTACTTC.

This clonotype occurred many times. This rearrangement joins TRBV7-9 to TRBJ2-3; D gene unclear. Trimming left V 8 bases short and J 6 bases short, with 18 bases between. Germline CDR1 is SEHNR and CDR2 is FQNEAQ (reference sequence). The CDR3 spans 14 residues. The DNA of the CDR3 is TGTGCCAGCGGTACGGATCGGACGGCCGATACGCAGTATTTT. It yields the protein CASGTDRTADTQYF.

This clonotype was detected a few times. This chain joins TRBV20-1 and TRBJ2-7, with unresolved D. Trimming took off 6 bases at V and 1 base at J, with 16 bases between the two ends. This CDR3 contains 14 residues. Germline V gene data show CDR1 as DFQATT and CDR2 as SNEGSKA (reference sequence). The CDR3 coding sequence is TGCAGTGCCCGCCGGATAACCCAGTCCTACGAGCAGTACTTC. Its translation is CSARRITQSYEQYF.

CDR3 loop: CASSLIGRGDSYEQYF. The CDR3 bases are TGTGCCAGCAGCTTAATAGGCAGGGGGGACTCCTACGAGCAGTACTTC. This chain links TRBV7-9 with TRBJ2-7, with D perhaps TRBD1 (7 bases). The CDR3 consists of 16 residues. The germline V gene has CDR1 SEHNR and CDR2 FQNEAQ (reference sequence). Trimming removed 2 bases at V and 0 bases at J, with 14 bases between.

This clonotype was found many times. This rearrangement joins TRBV12-3 or TRBV12-4 to TRBJ1-1, with D possibly TRBD1 on 5 matching bases. Between the trimmed V and J ends, which lost 6 bases and 7 bases, there was a span of 24 bases. The CDR3 runs 16 residues. This chain's CDR3 is CASSLPGVGRGGEAFF. As DNA, the CDR3 is TGTGCCAGCAGCCTCCCGGGGGTAGGCCGGGGGGGTGAAGCTTTCTTT.

This clonotype was counted many times. The chain uses TRBV20-1 and TRBJ2-2; 8 positions agree with TRBD2. CDR1 DFQATT and CDR2 SNEGSKA come from the germline V gene (reference sequence). The CDR3 consists of 13 residues. Germline trimming cut 3 bases from V and 6 bases from J; bases unmatched to any gene: 3. DNA of the CDR3: TGCAGTGCTAGCGGGGGGGCCGCCGGGGAGCTGTTTTTT. Its translation: CSASGGAAGELFF.

Comments on this clonotype: Since a much larger clone is just one base distant, this may be a read error. V usage is TRBV4-2 and J usage is TRBJ1-6; D is possibly TRBD1 (6 bases). The CDR3 is 17 residues long. Germline V gene data show CDR1 as LGHNA and CDR2 as YNFKEQ. The CDR3, as DNA: TGTGCCGGCAGCCAAGTGAGGCTGAGGGACACCCGTTCACCCCTCCACTTT. Amino acid sequence: CAGSQVRLRDTRSPLHF.

V and J are TRBV20-1 and TRBJ2-3, with a possible D match to TRBD1 (5 bases). The CDR3 extends over 15 amino acids. V gave up 3 bases and J gave up 6 bases, with 19 bases separating them. Germline V gives CDR1 DFQATT, CDR2 SNEGSKA (reference sequence). CDR3 bases: TGCAGTGCTAGGGGATTCTCCTGGGGCTTGGATACGCAGTATTTT. This sequence encodes CSARGFSWGLDTQYF.

This clonotype showed up many times. V gene TRBV18 combines with J gene TRBJ2-7, with 8 bases lining up with TRBD2. The germline gives CDR1 KGHSH, CDR2 LQKENI. V dropped 3 bases and J dropped 6; count of bases not matched to a gene: 10. This CDR3 is 15 amino acids long. The CDR3 sequence: CASSPSGTRPVEQYF. DNA of the CDR3: TGTGCCAGCTCACCCTCCGGGACTAGACCCGTCGAGCAGTACTTC.

This clonotype was seen repeatedly, ten times or more. The chain is built from TRBV12-3 or TRBV12-4 and TRBJ1-2; possibly TRBD1 for D (5 bases). The CDR3 has 14 residues. The germline V and J ends were trimmed by 1 base and 4 bases, with 10 bases remaining between them. The CDR3 sequence: CASSLGRGFYGYTF. CDR3 coding DNA: TGTGCCAGCAGTTTAGGGCGGGGCTTCTATGGCTACACCTTC.

The V and J genes are TRBV12-2 and TRBJ2-1. TRBV12-2 is a known pseudogene. This CDR3 has 16 amino acids. Here the CDR3 reads CASRLVRSGRLNEQFF. The CDR3 region has the DNA TGTGCAAGTCGCTTAGTAAGGTCGGGCAGGTTAAATGAGCAGTTCTTC.

The chain combines TRBV18 with TRBJ2-1; 12 positions match TRBD2. In germline, CDR1 is KGHSH, CDR2 LQKENI. V was clipped by 0 bases and J by 4 bases; unmatched bases: 4. CDR3 size: 17 residues. The CDR3 nucleotides are TGTGCCAGCTCACCACCGTCCGGACTAGCGGGGTACAATGAGCAGTTCTTC. Translating it yields CASSPPSGLAGYNEQFF.